Following are 5 T cell receptor beta chains from one sample sequenced in a study of cytomegalovirus exposure and HLA in healthy donors. The PCR had 60 Vbeta and 13 Jbeta primers. Profiling relied on immunoSEQ multiplex PCR, and the TCRdb table lists in-frame clones only, not all of them. This sample has around 130,000 clones; roughly 75% occur once, and the top ten carry 5.3%. Input material: PBMCs. These receptor sequences come from a man younger than 40 in good health and CMV-seronegative.

This chain connects TRBV30 to TRBJ2-3; D gene ambiguous. Trimming shortened V by 0 bases and J by 1 base, and 8 bases separated the two germline ends. CDR1 and CDR2 (germline): GTSNPN, SVGIG (reference sequence). The CDR3 totals 14 residues. The CDR3 reads CAWSVEDGTDTQYF. DNA for the CDR3: TGTGCCTGGAGTGTCGAGGATGGCACAGATACGCAGTATTTT.

The V gene is TRBV6-1, the J gene TRBJ2-3, with TRBD2 matching 12 bases. Germline V gene sequence: CDR1 MNHNS, CDR2 SASEGT. V shed 5 bases, J shed 5 bases, and the junction held 5 bases outside the gene matches. The CDR3 loop spans 15 amino acids. This CDR3 reads CASSLAGGPVDTQYF. CDR3 DNA sequence: TGTGCCAGCAGTCTAGCGGGGGGGCCGGTAGATACGCAGTATTTT.

The chain links TRBV5-1 to TRBJ1-2; tentative D call: TRBD1 (6 bases). Germline CDR1 reads SGHRS; CDR2 reads YFSETQ. The CDR3 totals 16 residues. The V end was cut by 4 bases, the J end by 2 bases, with 18 bases between. The CDR3 coding sequence is TGCGCCAGCAGCCCGCACTCGGACAGCCGAAACTATGGCTACACCTTC. Encoded protein: CASSPHSDSRNYGYTF.

This chain connects TRBV5-1 to TRBJ1-4; 10 nucleotides match TRBD1. The ends lost 6 bases at V and 0 bases at J; junction bases unmatched: 2. The CDR3 sequence is 15 residues long. Germline CDR1 SGHRS, CDR2 YFSETQ. This chain's CDR3 is CASTGQGATNEKLFF. CDR3 sequence (DNA): TGCGCCAGCACCGGACAGGGGGCAACTAATGAAAAACTGTTTTTT.

V usage is TRBV15 and J usage is TRBJ2-1; D is perhaps TRBD2 (5 bases). Germline CDR1 reads LNHNV; CDR2 reads YYDKDF (reference sequence). The CDR3 consists of 12 residues. Trimming shortened V by 5 bases and J by 8 bases, and 10 bases separated the two germline ends. The CDR3 bases are TGTGCCACCAGCGGACTCTTAGATGAGCAGTTCTTC. This encodes CATSGLLDEQFF.